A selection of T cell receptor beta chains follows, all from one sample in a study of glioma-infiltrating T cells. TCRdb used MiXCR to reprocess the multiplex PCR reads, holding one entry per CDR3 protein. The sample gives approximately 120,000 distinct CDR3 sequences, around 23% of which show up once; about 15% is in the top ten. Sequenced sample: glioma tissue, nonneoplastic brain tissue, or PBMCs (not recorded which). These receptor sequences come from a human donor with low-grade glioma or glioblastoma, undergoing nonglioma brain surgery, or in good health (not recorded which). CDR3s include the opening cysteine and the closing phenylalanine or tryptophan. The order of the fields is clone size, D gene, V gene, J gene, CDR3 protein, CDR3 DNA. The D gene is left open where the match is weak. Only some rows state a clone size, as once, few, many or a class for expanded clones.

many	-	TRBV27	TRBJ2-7	CASSLEGGRNEQYF	TGTGCCAGCAGTTTAGAGGGGGGTCGCAACGAGCAGTACTTC
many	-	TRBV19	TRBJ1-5	CASSPRRTPRNQPQHF	TGTGCCAGTAGTCCCCGACGGACCCCACGCAATCAGCCCCAGCATTTT
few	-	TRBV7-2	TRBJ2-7	CASSFPTGYEQYF	TGTGCCAGCAGCTTCCCCACAGGGTACGAGCAGTACTTC
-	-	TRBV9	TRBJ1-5	CASSEGVMENQPQHF	TGTGCCAGCAGCGAGGGAGTAATGGAAAATCAGCCCCAGCATTTT
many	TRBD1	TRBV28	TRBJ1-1	CASRLAGTANTEAFF	TGTGCCAGCAGATTAGCCGGGACAGCGAACACTGAAGCTTTCTTT
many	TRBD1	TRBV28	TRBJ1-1	CASRQLLGQGEAFF	TGTGCCAGCAGACAACTCCTCGGACAGGGTGAAGCTTTCTTT
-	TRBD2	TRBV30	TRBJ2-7	CAWNKLAGGYEQYF	TGTGCCTGGAACAAACTAGCGGGAGGGTACGAGCAGTACTTC
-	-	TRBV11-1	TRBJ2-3	CASRPNGGDKQYF	TGTGCCAGCAGACCCAATGGGGGAGATAAGCAGTATTTT
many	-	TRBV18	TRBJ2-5	CASSPDTLSTQYF	TGTGCCAGCTCACCGGACACCTTGTCGACCCAGTACTTC
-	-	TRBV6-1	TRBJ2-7	CAGISRGRGDEQYF	TGTGCCGGCATCTCCCGGGGCAGGGGGGACGAGCAGTACTTC
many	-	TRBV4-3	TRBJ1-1	CASSHGPGLEAFF	TGCGCCAGCAGCCACGGGCCAGGCCTTGAAGCTTTCTTT
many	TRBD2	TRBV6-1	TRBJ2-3	CASRALAGLTDTQYF	TGTGCCAGCAGGGCACTAGCGGGGCTCACAGATACGCAGTATTTT
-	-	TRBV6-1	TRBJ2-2	CASSGGHQRVTGELFF	TGTGCCAGCTCAGGAGGGCACCAACGGGTCACCGGGGAGCTGTTTTTT
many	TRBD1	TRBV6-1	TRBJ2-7	CASSPPGTGGREQYF	TGTGCCAGCAGTCCACCCGGGACAGGGGGCAGGGAGCAGTACTTC
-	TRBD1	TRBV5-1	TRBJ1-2	CASSPGQGGSGYTF	TGCGCCAGCAGCCCAGGACAGGGAGGTAGTGGCTACACCTTC
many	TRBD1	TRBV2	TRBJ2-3	CASRQGGTDTQYF	TGTGCCAGTAGACAGGGCGGCACAGATACGCAGTATTTT
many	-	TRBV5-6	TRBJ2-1	CASSGGPTARQFF	TGTGCCAGCAGCGGAGGACCAACCGCTAGGCAGTTCTTC
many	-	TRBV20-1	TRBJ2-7	CSARAPGSYEQYF	TGCAGTGCTAGAGCGCCAGGGTCCTACGAGCAGTACTTC
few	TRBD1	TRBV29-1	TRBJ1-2	CSVERTGGMYGYTF	TGCAGCGTTGAAAGGACAGGGGGCATGTATGGCTACACCTTC
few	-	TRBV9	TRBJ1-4	CASSATGGGSNEKLFF	TGTGCCAGCAGTGCTACGGGGGGAGGATCTAATGAAAAACTGTTTTTT
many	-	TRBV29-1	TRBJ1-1	CSYLRDTYNTEAFF	TGCAGCTACCTCCGGGACACATACAACACTGAAGCTTTCTTT
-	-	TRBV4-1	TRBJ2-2	CASSQEPSASTGELFF	TGCGCCAGCAGCCAAGAACCATCGGCCAGCACCGGGGAGCTGTTTTTT
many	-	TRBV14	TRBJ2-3	CASSPETEGGTDTQYF	TGTGCCAGCAGCCCCGAGACCGAAGGAGGCACAGATACGCAGTATTTT
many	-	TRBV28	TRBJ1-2	CASSSGTRGGYTF	TGTGCCAGCAGTTCGGGAACAAGGGGCGGCTACACCTTC
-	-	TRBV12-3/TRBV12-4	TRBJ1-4	CASSLRVRGEKLFF	TGTGCCAGCAGTTTGAGGGTGAGGGGTGAAAAACTGTTTTTT
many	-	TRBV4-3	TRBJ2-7	CASSQGTGTVYEQYF	TGCGCCAGCAGCCAAGGAACTGGGACCGTTTACGAGCAGTACTTC
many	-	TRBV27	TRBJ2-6	CASTEVGGRITGANVLTF	TGTGCCAGCACTGAAGTTGGGGGGCGCATCACTGGGGCCAACGTCCTGACTTTC
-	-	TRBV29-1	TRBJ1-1	CSVERPYTEAFF	TGCAGCGTTGAAAGGCCATACACTGAAGCTTTCTTT
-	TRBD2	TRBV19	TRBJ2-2	CASGIGLAGSLGAGELFF	TGTGCCAGTGGTATAGGACTAGCGGGATCCCTAGGGGCCGGGGAGCTGTTTTTT
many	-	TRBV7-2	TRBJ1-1	CASSQRWDTEAFF	TGTGCCAGCAGCCAGAGGTGGGACACTGAAGCTTTCTTT
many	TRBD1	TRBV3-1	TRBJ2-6	CASSQTGAGANVLTF	TGTGCCAGCAGCCAAACAGGGGCCGGGGCCAACGTCCTGACTTTC
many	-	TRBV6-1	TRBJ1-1	CASTPGWVMNTEAFF	TGTGCCAGCACCCCGGGTTGGGTCATGAACACTGAAGCTTTCTTT
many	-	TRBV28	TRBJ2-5	CASSTGETQYF	TGTGCCAGCAGTACCGGGGAGACCCAGTACTTC
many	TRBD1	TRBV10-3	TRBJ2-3	CAIAGTGSTDTQYF	TGTGCCATCGCGGGGACAGGGTCCACAGATACGCAGTATTTT
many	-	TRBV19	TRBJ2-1	CASSIVWDLSYNEQFF	TGTGCCAGTAGTATAGTCTGGGACCTGTCCTACAATGAGCAGTTCTTC
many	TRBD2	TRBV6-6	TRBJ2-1	CASSYFGLVNEQFF	TGTGCCAGCAGTTACTTCGGACTAGTGAATGAGCAGTTCTTC
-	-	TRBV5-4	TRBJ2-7	CASSLGRSYEQYF	TGTGCCAGCAGCTTGGGCCGATCCTACGAGCAGTACTTC
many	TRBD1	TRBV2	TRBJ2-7	CASNLQGVTYEQYF	TGTGCCAGCAACCTCCAGGGGGTAACCTACGAGCAGTACTTC
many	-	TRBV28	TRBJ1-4	CASRPRVLEKLFF	TGTGCCAGCAGACCAAGGGTACTGGAAAAACTGTTTTTT
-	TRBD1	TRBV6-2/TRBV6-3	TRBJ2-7	CASSRSQGDRCAHEQYF	TGTGCAAGCAGCAGATCCCAGGGGGACAGGTGTGCTCACGAGCAGTACTTC
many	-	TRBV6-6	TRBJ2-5	CASSYPARGEETQYF	TGTGCCAGCAGTTACCCCGCGAGGGGTGAGGAGACCCAGTACTTC
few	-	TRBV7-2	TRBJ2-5	CASSLRQGSPSQETQYF	TGTGCCAGCAGCTTAAGGCAGGGGTCTCCCAGCCAAGAGACCCAGTACTTC
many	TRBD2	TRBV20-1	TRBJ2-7	CSATSGGSYEQYF	TGCAGTGCTACTAGCGGGGGCTCCTACGAGCAGTACTTC
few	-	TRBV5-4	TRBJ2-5	CASSLYVLQETQYF	TGTGCCAGCAGCTTATACGTACTCCAAGAGACCCAGTACTTC
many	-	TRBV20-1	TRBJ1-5	CSARGEWQPQHF	TGCAGTGCGCGGGGGGAGTGGCAGCCCCAGCATTTT
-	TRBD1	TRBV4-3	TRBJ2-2	CASSPNTGTGVTGELFF	TGCGCCAGCAGCCCTAATACGGGGACAGGGGTAACCGGGGAGCTGTTTTTT
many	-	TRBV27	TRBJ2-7	CASSSKAPINEQYF	TGTGCCAGCAGTTCCAAGGCTCCGATAAACGAGCAGTACTTC
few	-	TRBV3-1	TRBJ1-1	CASSQAGEAFF	TGTGCCAGCAGCCAAGCCGGAGAAGCTTTCTTT